This T cell receptor beta chain is from a study of shared clonotypes between healthy human individuals. Selected positively for CCR7 and CD45RO-negative, naive CD8 cells excluded terminally differentiated effector memory CD45RA+ cells. Sequencing used immunoSEQ multiplex PCR; TCRdb keeps in-frame clones, though not all of them. The sample has about 870,000 clones, approximately 92% seen once. The CDR3 is 15 amino acids. CDR1 SGHDT and CDR2 YYEEEE come from the germline V gene. Trimming cost V 2 bases and J 1 base, with 10 bases left between them. The rearrangement joins TRBV5-6 to TRBJ2-1; no clear D gene. This receptor was identified in a young man in good health. The material sequenced was naive CD8+ T cells sorted from blood. The CDR3 nucleotides read TGTGCCAGCAGCTTTCCCTCAACGTCCTACAATGAGCAGTTCTTC. Amino acids: CASSFPSTSYNEQFF.